This TCR beta chain came from a study of shared clonotypes between healthy human individuals. Study at large: Aged 18 to 49, the donors were two women and a few men.

About this clone itself: The antigen is unknown.

Regarding the study as a whole: Larger richness was generally estimated for naive than memory subsets. Incompleteness in sorted-subset sequencing, despite large depth, was shown by rarefaction.

Trimming shortened V by 5 bases and J by 6 bases, and 15 bases separated the two germline ends. The germline gives CDR1 MNHEY, CDR2 SMNVEV (reference sequence). The CDR3 loop spans 14 amino acids. Original methodology: Filtering differed, since immunoSEQ gave only junction sequences and no quality scores. Profiled with immunoSEQ multiplex PCR; TCRdb holds only in-frame clones, not every one. That table supplies the V and J calls and clone size; D and trimming were determined from the DNA. This table has approximately 2.3 million clones, just over 90% appearing once. The source material was naive CD4+ T cells from PBMCs. Stated subset: CD45RA+ positively selected. The sequence was collected from a man aged 18 to 30 in good health. Some clones in this sample may be carry-over from other donors' samples. The chain combines TRBV27 with TRBJ2-3; the D call may be TRBD1 or TRBD2 (6 bases each). CDR3 protein: CASSNYRDFDTQYF. Here the CDR3 DNA reads TGTGCCAGCAGTAACTACAGGGACTTCGATACGCAGTATTTT.